The present T cell receptor (beta chain) was sequenced within a study of cytomegalovirus exposure and HLA in healthy donors. Broader study findings: According to an earlier analysis, most TCR beta V segments yielded productive rearrangements about 87% or about 30% of the time. Because they were indistinguishable, some V segments, including TRBV6-2 and TRBV6-3, were excluded.

60 Vbeta and 13 Jbeta primers were used in PCR. The protocol was immunoSEQ multiplex PCR, while the TCRdb copy is restricted to in-frame clones and leaves out a portion. The listing records about 130,000 clones. On this clone: As yet, its antigen is unknown.

At sampling all donors were nominally healthy, likely with unrecorded immune exposures. The CDR3 contains 13 residues. Germline CDR1 reads MDHEN; CDR2 reads SYDVKM. V was trimmed by 5 bases and J by 2 bases, leaving 9 bases between them. The source material was PBMCs. The chain links TRBV28 to TRBJ1-1; D remains unclear. The sequence came from a man aged 30 to 45 in good health and CMV-seronegative. DNA of the CDR3: TGTGCCAGCAGTGGACTGGTCAACACTGAAGCTTTCTTT. Its translation: CASSGLVNTEAFF.